Each of the 8 T cell receptor beta chains below was sequenced from the same sample in a study of blood T cells in healthy people across ages. Then a second PCR, running about 6 to 11 cycles, was carried out with a sample-barcoded 5' primer and a J-beta primer mix. TCRdb called the 5' RACE reads again in MiXCR, with one record for every CDR3 protein. The sample lists hundreds of thousands of distinct CDR3 sequences, approximately 25% occurring once. This same sample was also part of a study on T cells of mothers and their children.

Material for sequencing was blood. The source is a boy aged 5-17 years in good health.

The V and J genes are TRBV6-2 or TRBV6-3 and TRBJ2-3; tentative D call: TRBD2 (5 bases). The V end lost 4 bases, the J end lost 6 bases, and 14 bases lay between the germline ends. CDR3 length equals 14 residues. CDR1 and CDR2 (germline): MNHEY, SVGEGT. CDR3 nucleotide sequence: TGTGCCAGCAGTTCTCGGGCCGGGAAGGATACGCAGTATTTT. This translates into CASSSRAGKDTQYF.

This clonotype appeared a few times. The rearrangement links TRBV29-1 to TRBJ2-7, with TRBD1 matching over 8 bases. The CDR3 spans 12 residues. Germline V gene data show CDR1 as SQVTM and CDR2 as ANQGSEA. Trimming at V came to 7 bases and at J to 6 bases, leaving 8 bases not matched to a gene. The DNA for the CDR3 is TGCAGCGCAGGGGGCGCGTTATCCGAGCAGTACTTC. Its translation: CSAGGALSEQYF.

V gene TRBV24-1 combines with J gene TRBJ2-3; perhaps D is TRBD1 or TRBD2 (5 bases each). V was cut by 0 bases and J by 4 bases, with 13 bases left in between. Germline lookup yields CDR1 KGHDR and CDR2 SFDVKD. The CDR3 runs 16 residues. The CDR3 DNA reads TGTGCCACCAGTGATTTGAAGACAGCGGTTGCAGATACGCAGTATTTT. Amino acids: CATSDLKTAVADTQYF.

This clonotype appeared a few times. The chain combines TRBV2 with TRBJ2-2, with TRBD1 matching over 7 bases. CDR1 SNHLY and CDR2 FYNNEI come from the germline V gene. The CDR3 has 15 amino acids. V lost 6 bases and J lost 0; bases outside the gene matches: 4. The CDR3 nucleotides read TGTGCCAGCAGAGCCGACAGGGCGAACACCGGGGAGCTGTTTTTT. Its translation: CASRADRANTGELFF.

This chain connects TRBV28 to TRBJ2-7; 12 nucleotides align to TRBD2. Losses at the gene ends were 1 base for V and 5 bases for J; bases not matched to a gene: 6. Germline V CDR1 and CDR2: MDHEN, SYDVKM. This CDR3 has 16 residues. The CDR3 nucleotides read TGTGCCAGCAGTTTATCAAGGACTAGCGGGAACAACGAGCAGTACTTC. As protein: CASSLSRTSGNNEQYF.

Only a few counts were recorded for this clonotype. V and J are TRBV2 and TRBJ2-7; D not certain. Germline V gene data show CDR1 as SNHLY and CDR2 as FYNNEI. V shed 6 bases and J shed 7 bases, with 16 bases lying between them. The CDR3 loop spans 13 amino acids. The CDR3 spells CASRDSLVREQYF. In nucleotides, the CDR3 is TGTGCCAGCAGAGACTCACTCGTGAGGGAGCAGTACTTC.

The chain is built from TRBV5-5 and TRBJ1-1; 7 bases align to TRBD1. This CDR3 contains 15 residues. Germline V gene sequence: CDR1 SGHKS, CDR2 YYEKEE (reference sequence). The V segment lost 0 bases and the J segment 7 bases; nucleotides outside the gene matches: 9. The CDR3 reads CASSLVGQSGGEAFF. The CDR3 bases are TGTGCCAGCAGCTTGGTGGGACAGTCGGGTGGTGAAGCTTTCTTT.

The chain links TRBV7-2 to TRBJ2-7, with TRBD1 matching 10 bases. CDR1 is SGHTA, CDR2 FQGNSA, per germline. V shed 2 bases and J 2 bases; nucleotides not matched to a gene: 6. This CDR3 contains 16 residues. In DNA form, the CDR3 reads TGTGCCAGCAGCTTACTATGGGACAGGGGAGCCTACGAGCAGTACTTC. Translating it yields CASSLLWDRGAYEQYF.